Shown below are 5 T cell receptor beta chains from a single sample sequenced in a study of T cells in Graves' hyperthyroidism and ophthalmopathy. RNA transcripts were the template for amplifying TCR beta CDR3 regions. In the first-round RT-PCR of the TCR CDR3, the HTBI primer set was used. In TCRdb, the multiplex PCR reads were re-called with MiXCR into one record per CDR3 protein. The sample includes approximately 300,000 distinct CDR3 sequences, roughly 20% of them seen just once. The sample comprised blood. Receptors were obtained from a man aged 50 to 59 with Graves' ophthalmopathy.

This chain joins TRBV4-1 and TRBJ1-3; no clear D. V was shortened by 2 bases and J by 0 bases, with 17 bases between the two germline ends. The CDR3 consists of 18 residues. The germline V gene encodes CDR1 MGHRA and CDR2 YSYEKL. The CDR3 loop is CASSQQGKPGISGNTIYF. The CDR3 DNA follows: TGCGCCAGCAGCCAACAAGGGAAGCCTGGGATCTCTGGAAACACCATATATTTT.

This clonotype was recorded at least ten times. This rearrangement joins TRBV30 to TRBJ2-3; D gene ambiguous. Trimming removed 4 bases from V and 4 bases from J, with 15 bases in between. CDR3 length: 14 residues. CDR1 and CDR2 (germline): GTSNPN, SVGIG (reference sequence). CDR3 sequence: CAWMVKGYADTQYF. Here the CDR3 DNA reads TGTGCCTGGATGGTGAAGGGTTATGCAGATACGCAGTATTTT. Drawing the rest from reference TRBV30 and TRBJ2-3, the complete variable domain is SQTIHQWPATLVQPVGSPLSLECTVEGTSNPNLYWYRQAAGRGLQLLFYSVGIGQISSEVPQNLSASRPQDRQFILSSKKLLLSDSGFYLCAWMVKGYADTQYFGPGTRLTVL.

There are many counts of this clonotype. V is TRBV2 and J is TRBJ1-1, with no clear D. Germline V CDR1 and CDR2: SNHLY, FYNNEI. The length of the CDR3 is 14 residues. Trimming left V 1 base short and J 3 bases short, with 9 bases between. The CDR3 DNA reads TGTGCCAGCAGTGAAGTACGGAGTCACACTGAAGCTTTCTTT. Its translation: CASSEVRSHTEAFF. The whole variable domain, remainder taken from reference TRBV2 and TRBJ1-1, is EPEVTQTPSHQVTQMGQEVILRCVPISNHLYFYWYRQILGQKVEFLVSFYNNEISEKSEIFDDQFSVERPDGSNFTLKIRSTKLEDSAMYFCASSEVRSHTEAFFGQGTRLTVV.

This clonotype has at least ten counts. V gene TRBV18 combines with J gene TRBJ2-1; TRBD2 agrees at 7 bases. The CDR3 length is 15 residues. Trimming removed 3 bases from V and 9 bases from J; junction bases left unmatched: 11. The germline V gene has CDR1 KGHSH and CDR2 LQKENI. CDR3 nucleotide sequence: TGTGCCAGCTCACCTGGCGCTAGCGGCACCTCTGAGCAGTTCTTC. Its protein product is CASSPGASGTSEQFF. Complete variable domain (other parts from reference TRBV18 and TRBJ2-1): NAGVMQNPRHLVRRRGQEARLRCSPMKGHSHVYWYRQLPEEGLKFMVYLQKENIIDESGMPKERFSAEFPKEGPSILRIQQVVRGDSAAYFCASSPGASGTSEQFFGPGTRLTVL.

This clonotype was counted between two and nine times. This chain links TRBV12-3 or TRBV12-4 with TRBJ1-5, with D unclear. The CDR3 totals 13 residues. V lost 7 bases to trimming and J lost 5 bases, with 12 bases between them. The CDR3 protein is CASTFSSHQPQHF. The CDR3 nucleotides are TGTGCCAGCACCTTTAGCAGCCATCAGCCCCAGCATTTT.